This is a list of T cell receptor beta chains from one sample in a study of shared clonotypes between healthy human individuals. Sequenced by immunoSEQ multiplex PCR; TCRdb stores in-frame clones only, minus some. In the table there are approximately 1.9 million clones, roughly 93% of which are singletons. Sequenced: naive CD8+ T cells from PBMCs. These receptors were collected from a man younger than 35 in good health. Some clones in this sample may be carry-over from other donors' samples. The CDR3 runs from the conserved cysteine through the conserved F or W. Fields, in order: CDR3 length, clone size, J gene, V gene, D gene, CDR3 protein, CDR3 DNA. The D gene is left open where the match is weak. Expanded clones are given a class, and other clones once, few, many or no size at all.

>13|.|TRBJ2-7|TRBV7-9|TRBD1
CASSLTGTYEQYF
TGTGCCAGCAGCTTGACAGGGACGTACGAGCAGTACTTC
>14|.|TRBJ1-1|TRBV6-5|TRBD1
CASRSDRGNTEAFF
TGTGCCAGCAGATCGGACAGGGGGAACACTGAAGCTTTCTTT
>15|.|TRBJ2-3|TRBV27|TRBD1
CASSLGQGYIDTQYF
TGTGCCAGCAGTTTGGGACAGGGATACATAGATACGCAGTATTTT
>14|.|TRBJ1-2|TRBV2|.
CASSDWTELYGYTF
TGTGCCAGCAGTGACTGGACCGAGTTATATGGCTACACCTTC
>15|.|TRBJ2-1|TRBV11-2|TRBD1
CASSLDPGQYNEQFF
TGTGCCAGCAGCTTAGATCCGGGACAGTACAATGAGCAGTTCTTC
>15|.|TRBJ2-1|TRBV7-9|.
CASPGRETRYNEQFF
TGTGCCAGCCCCGGCCGGGAGACGCGCTACAATGAGCAGTTCTTC
>13|.|TRBJ2-1|TRBV9|.
CASSEGGQSEQFF
TGTGCCAGCAGCGAGGGGGGACAAAGTGAGCAGTTCTTC
>14|.|TRBJ2-3|TRBV30|.
CAWSWLSGKDTQYF
TGTGCCTGGAGCTGGTTGTCAGGGAAAGATACGCAGTATTTT
>14|.|TRBJ2-7|TRBV7-9|.
CASSPEVPSYEQYF
TGTGCCAGCAGCCCCGAGGTGCCGAGTTACGAGCAGTACTTC
>15|.|TRBJ2-1|TRBV6-5|.
CASSGGEGSYNEQFF
TGTGCCAGCAGCGGGGGAGAAGGTTCCTACAATGAGCAGTTCTTC
>13|few|TRBJ1-5|TRBV2|.
CASSVGAWQPQHF
TGTGCCAGCAGTGTCGGGGCTTGGCAGCCCCAGCATTTT
>16|.|TRBJ2-3|TRBV5-5|.
CASTLGGDFPTDTQYF
TGTGCCAGCACCCTAGGAGGAGATTTCCCCACAGATACGCAGTATTTT
>16|once|TRBJ2-1|TRBV6-4|.
CASSQFRQSSYNEQFF
TGTGCCAGCAGTCAATTCCGACAGAGCTCCTACAATGAGCAGTTCTTC
>15|.|TRBJ2-1|TRBV6-5|.
CASSYVGGGRDEQFF
TGTGCCAGCAGTTACGTGGGAGGGGGTAGAGATGAGCAGTTCTTC
>13|.|TRBJ2-2|TRBV15|.
CATSELNTGELFF
TGTGCCACCAGCGAACTGAACACCGGGGAGCTGTTTTTT
>15|.|TRBJ1-4|TRBV27|TRBD1
CASSPTSGTVKELFF
TGTGCCAGCAGTCCCACCTCCGGGACAGTGAAAGAACTGTTTTTT
>15|.|TRBJ1-2|TRBV27|.
CASSFALGQLYGYTF
TGTGCCAGCAGTTTTGCCCTCGGACAGCTCTATGGCTACACCTTC
>12|once|TRBJ2-7|TRBV6-6|.
CASSYFPGEQYF
TGTGCCAGCAGTTATTTTCCCGGCGAGCAGTACTTC
>14|once|TRBJ2-5|TRBV5-1|TRBD2
CASSLPSGGETQYF
TGCGCCAGCAGCTTGCCTAGCGGGGGAGAGACCCAGTACTTC
>14|.|TRBJ2-3|TRBV4-1|.
CASSQALAKDTQYF
TGCGCCAGCAGCCAGGCGCTAGCAAAGGATACGCAGTATTTT
>15|.|TRBJ2-7|TRBV7-6|TRBD2
CASSASIPGLDEQYF
TGTGCCAGCAGCGCCTCAATCCCGGGACTAGACGAGCAGTACTTC
>15|.|TRBJ2-7|TRBV9|TRBD1
CASSVEGQSFHEQYF
TGTGCCAGCAGCGTAGAGGGACAGTCCTTCCACGAGCAGTACTTC
>20|.|TRBJ1-4|TRBV28|TRBD1
CASSHWAGRTGDISNEKLFF
TGTGCCAGCAGCCATTGGGCTGGTCGGACAGGGGACATATCTAATGAAAAACTGTTTTTT
>14|.|TRBJ1-1|TRBV27|TRBD1
CASRPDRGSNWAFF
TGTGCCAGCAGGCCGGACAGGGGGAGTAATTGGGCTTTCTTT
>15|.|TRBJ1-2|TRBV21-1|.
CASSKGAGINYGYTF
TGTGCCAGCAGCAAAGGGGCGGGGATCAACTATGGCTACACCTTC
>16|.|TRBJ2-7|TRBV7-8|.
CASSLKGGQGIYEQYF
TGTGCCAGCAGCTTAAAGGGCGGGCAGGGAATTTACGAGCAGTACTTC
>15|.|TRBJ2-7|TRBV11-3|TRBD2
CASSLGFGGAYEQYF
TGTGCCAGCAGCTTAGGATTTGGGGGGGCCTACGAGCAGTACTTC
>16|.|TRBJ2-7|TRBV7-2|.
CASSLGRAGASYEQYF
TGTGCCAGCAGCTTAGGGCGGGCAGGGGCGTCCTACGAGCAGTACTTC
>20|once|TRBJ2-6|TRBV5-5|.
CASSLDPIRGRSSGANVLTF
TGTGCCAGCAGCCTCGACCCCATACGGGGACGGAGCTCTGGGGCCAACGTCCTGACTTTC
>15|.|TRBJ1-1|TRBV29-1|TRBD1
CSVRNPGTGDTEAFF
TGCAGCGTTCGTAATCCCGGGACAGGGGACACTGAAGCTTTCTTT
>14|.|TRBJ2-7|TRBV27|.
CASSPLRVSYEQYF
TGTGCCAGCAGTCCACTCAGGGTATCCTACGAGCAGTACTTC
>15|.|TRBJ2-3|TRBV29-1|.
CSFLVDTPSTDTQYF
TGCAGCTTCTTGGTGGACACTCCTAGCACAGATACGCAGTATTTT
>14|.|TRBJ2-1|TRBV13|TRBD1
CASTRGRTNNEQFF
TGTGCCAGTACCAGGGGGCGGACCAACAATGAGCAGTTCTTC
>16|.|TRBJ1-2|TRBV4-2|.
CASSPPLTRGGGGYTF
TGTGCCAGCAGCCCTCCTTTAACGCGAGGGGGAGGGGGCTACACCTTC
>13|once|TRBJ1-2|TRBV19|.
CASSPIPGLGYTF
TGTGCCAGTAGTCCAATCCCCGGGTTGGGCTACACCTTC
>14|.|TRBJ2-7|TRBV4-3|.
CASSQEVRTYEQYF
TGCGCCAGCAGCCAAGAAGTGCGGACCTACGAGCAGTACTTC
>14|.|TRBJ2-7|TRBV6-1|.
CASSERRGVDEQYF
TGTGCCAGCAGTGAACGGCGGGGCGTCGACGAGCAGTACTTC
>14|.|TRBJ1-2|TRBV7-9|.
CASSSGPGNYGYTF
TGTGCCAGCAGCTCGGGGCCGGGGAACTATGGCTACACCTTC
>18|.|TRBJ1-2|TRBV27|TRBD1
CASSRLGTGSGATGGYTF
TGTGCCAGCAGCCGCCTGGGGACAGGGAGTGGTGCAACGGGGGGCTACACCTTC
>14|.|TRBJ2-5|TRBV6-6|TRBD1
CASSYMTGKETQYF
TGTGCCAGCAGTTACATGACAGGGAAAGAGACCCAGTACTTC
>15|.|TRBJ1-5|TRBV10-3|.
CATGTDRSTHQPQHF
TGTGCCACCGGAACAGACAGATCCACCCATCAGCCCCAGCATTTT
>15|.|TRBJ2-3|TRBV6-1|.
CASLGGGKVTDTQYF
TGTGCCAGCTTAGGGGGCGGGAAGGTCACAGATACGCAGTATTTT
>17|.|TRBJ1-5|TRBV19|.
CASGAPGHRNSNQPQHF
TGTGCCAGCGGAGCACCGGGACATAGGAATAGCAATCAGCCCCAGCATTTT
>17|.|TRBJ1-4|TRBV9|TRBD1
CASSVGQGLRRNEKLFF
TGTGCCAGCAGCGTAGGACAGGGATTAAGGAGGAATGAAAAACTGTTTTTT
>17|.|TRBJ2-3|TRBV5-1|TRBD1
CASSWDRARVSTDTQYF
TGCGCCAGCAGCTGGGACAGGGCAAGAGTGAGCACAGATACGCAGTATTTT
>13|.|TRBJ1-2|TRBV27|.
CASSSTGPYGYTF
TGTGCCAGCAGTTCGACAGGACCCTATGGCTACACCTTC
>14|.|TRBJ1-1|TRBV19|.
CATTVGNPRTEAFF
TGTGCCACCACCGTCGGCAATCCGAGGACTGAAGCTTTCTTT
>15|.|TRBJ1-1|TRBV6-5|.
CASSPRPGEGTEAFF
TGTGCCAGCAGTCCCCGGCCAGGGGAAGGCACTGAAGCTTTCTTT
>13|.|TRBJ1-1|TRBV25-1|.
CASRAGSITEAFF
TGTGCCAGCAGGGCGGGGTCGATCACTGAAGCTTTCTTT
>16|.|TRBJ2-3|TRBV2|TRBD2
CASSDWGTSGRNTQYF
TGTGCCAGCAGTGATTGGGGGACTAGCGGGAGGAATACGCAGTATTTT
>14|.|TRBJ2-1|TRBV28|TRBD1
CASSLTGAPNEQFF
TGTGCCAGCAGTTTGACAGGGGCCCCCAATGAGCAGTTCTTC
>15|.|TRBJ2-7|TRBV5-3|.
CARSFLGGIRFEQYF
TGTGCCAGAAGTTTCCTCGGGGGCATCCGTTTCGAGCAGTACTTC
>11|.|TRBJ2-1|TRBV30|.
CAWSVRYWQFF
TGTGCCTGGAGTGTACGTTATTGGCAGTTCTTC
>15|.|TRBJ1-1|TRBV4-1|.
CASSQESRLNTEAFF
TGCGCCAGCAGCCAAGAGAGTCGGCTGAACACTGAAGCTTTCTTT